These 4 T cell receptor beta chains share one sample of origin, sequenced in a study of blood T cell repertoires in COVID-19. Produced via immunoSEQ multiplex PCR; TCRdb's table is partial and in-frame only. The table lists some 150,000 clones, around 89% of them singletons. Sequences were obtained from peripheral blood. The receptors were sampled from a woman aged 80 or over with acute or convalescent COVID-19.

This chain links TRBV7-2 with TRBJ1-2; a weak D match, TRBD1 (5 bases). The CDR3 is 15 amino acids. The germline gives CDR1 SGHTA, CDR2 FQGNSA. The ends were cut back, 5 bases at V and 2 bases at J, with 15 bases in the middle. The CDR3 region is CASSPGGTKNYGYTF. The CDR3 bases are TGTGCCAGCAGCCCGGGGGGGACTAAAAACTATGGCTACACCTTC.

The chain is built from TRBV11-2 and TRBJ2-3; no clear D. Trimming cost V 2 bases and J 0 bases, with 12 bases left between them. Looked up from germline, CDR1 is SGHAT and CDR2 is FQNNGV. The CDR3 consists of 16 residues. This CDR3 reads CASSLNSYSSTDTQYF. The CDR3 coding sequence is TGTGCCAGCAGCTTAAACAGCTACTCTAGCACAGATACGCAGTATTTT.

The CDR3 nucleotides are TGTGCCAGCGTCGAGATCCCGTATGGCTACACCTTC. This sequence encodes CASVEIPYGYTF. The genes are TRBV6-6 and TRBJ1-2; no definite D call. Per germline, CDR1 MNHNY and CDR2 SVGAGI (reference sequence). The CDR3 contains 12 residues. Trimming took off 8 bases at V and 5 bases at J, with 12 bases between the two ends.

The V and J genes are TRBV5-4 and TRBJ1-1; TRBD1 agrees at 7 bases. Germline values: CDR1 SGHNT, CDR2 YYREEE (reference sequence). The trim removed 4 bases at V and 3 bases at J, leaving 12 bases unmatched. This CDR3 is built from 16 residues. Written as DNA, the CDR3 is TGTGCCAGCAGCCCGACCCTCGACAGGGCTGACACTGAAGCTTTCTTT. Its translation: CASSPTLDRADTEAFF.